Listed below are T cell receptor beta chains from one sample, sequenced in a study of blood T cell repertoires in COVID-19. The data were produced by immunoSEQ multiplex PCR, yet TCRdb's version contains in-frame clones alone and is incomplete. The table shows about 80,000 clones, with 82% occurring only once. Sequenced material: peripheral blood. The receptors were sampled from a woman aged 70-85 years with acute or convalescent COVID-19. Each CDR3 is given with its conserved first and last residue. The D gene is left open where the match is weak. Clone size is shown for a subset of rows, as once, few, many or a class of expanded clone.

V gene	J gene	CDR3 length	D gene	clone size	CDR3 DNA	CDR3 protein
TRBV11-3	TRBJ1-2	18	TRBD1	.	TGTGCCAGCAGCTCCGACCCCGCCGGGACAGGGGAGGGCTATGGCTACACCTTC	CASSSDPAGTGEGYGYTF
TRBV30	TRBJ1-5	15	TRBD1	.	TGTGCCTGGAGCAGTTATCCTCAGGGGGATCAGCCCCAGCATTTT	CAWSSYPQGDQPQHF
TRBV4-1	TRBJ1-3	16	.	many	TGCGCCAGCAGCCACGAAGGGAGGGGGGGAGCCAACACCATATATTTT	CASSHEGRGGANTIYF
TRBV5-4	TRBJ1-1	13	.	.	TGTGCCAGCAGCGTGCAGGGGCAAACTGAAGCTTTCTTT	CASSVQGQTEAFF
TRBV7-9	TRBJ2-3	17	TRBD2	few	TGTGCCAGCAGCTCCCGGCGGGGGGGACTACCCGCAGATACGCAGTATTTT	CASSSRRGGLPADTQYF
TRBV19	TRBJ1-1	13	.	.	TGTGCCAGTACTCGGACAGTGAACACTGAAGCTTTCTTT	CASTRTVNTEAFF
TRBV3-1/TRBV3-2	TRBJ2-1	15	.	few	TGTGCCAGCAGCCATCCCGACAGGACTTACAATGAGCAGTTCTTC	CASSHPDRTYNEQFF
TRBV10-3	TRBJ2-5	14	TRBD1	.	TGTGCCATCAGTGACCCTGGACAGGGGGAGACCCAGTACTTC	CAISDPGQGETQYF
TRBV6-6	TRBJ1-4	15	TRBD1	.	TGTGCCAGCAGCGAGGCGACAGGGACTAATGAAAAACTGTTTTTT	CASSEATGTNEKLFF
TRBV30	TRBJ1-1	14	TRBD1	.	TGTGCCTGCAAACCCGGGACAGGGGTCGCTGAAGCTTTCTTT	CACKPGTGVAEAFF
TRBV7-6	TRBJ1-5	15	.	.	TGTGCCAGCAGCTTAGATGCAGGGACACGTCAGCCCCAGCATTTT	CASSLDAGTRQPQHF
TRBV6-5	TRBJ1-4	13	.	few	TGTGCCAGCAACGGCAGGGGAGACGAAAAACTGTTTTTT	CASNGRGDEKLFF
TRBV5-8	TRBJ1-4	16	.	.	TGTGCCAGCAGCTTGGCCGTGCAGACACGTAATGAAAAACTGTTTTTT	CASSLAVQTRNEKLFF
TRBV7-3	TRBJ2-1	15	.	.	TGTGCCAGCAGCTTAAACCCGGGAGAATACAGTGAGCAGTTCTTC	CASSLNPGEYSEQFF
TRBV5-6	TRBJ2-1	18	.	.	TGTGCCAGCAGCCCCACTGCAGTACTAGCTCCGAGCGACAATGAGCAGTTCTTC	CASSPTAVLAPSDNEQFF
TRBV12-3/TRBV12-4	TRBJ1-6	13	.	.	TGTGCCAGCAGTTTATCCGGGAATTCACCCCTCCACTTT	CASSLSGNSPLHF
TRBV28	TRBJ2-7	13	.	.	TGTGCCAGCAGTTTGACGGGTAACGGCGAGCAGTACTTC	CASSLTGNGEQYF
TRBV21-1	TRBJ1-5	23	.	once	TGTGCCAGCAGCAAGTACACCTTATACGACAGGTTAAACATAATAGCTTGCAATCAGCCCCAGCATTTT	CASSKYTLYDRLNIIACNQPQHF
TRBV21-1	TRBJ1-5	15	.	.	TGTGCCAGCTCAAAGAGGCGCGGGAAATGTCAGCCCCAGCATTTT	CASSKRRGKCQPQHF
TRBV6-4	TRBJ1-1	14	.	.	TGTGCCAGCAGTGTGTCAGATGGGCACACTGAAGCTTTCTTT	CASSVSDGHTEAFF
TRBV29-1	TRBJ1-2	11	.	.	TGCAGCGCGGGGGGAGACTATGGCTACACCTTC	CSAGGDYGYTF
TRBV3-1/TRBV3-2	TRBJ1-4	13	.	.	TGTGCCAGCAGCCAGAGACGGGGGGAGGAACTGTTTTTT	CASSQRRGEELFF